This is a list of T cell receptor beta chains from one sample in a study of blood T cell repertoires in COVID-19. Sequencing used immunoSEQ multiplex PCR; TCRdb keeps in-frame clones, though not all of them. The sample lists 9,500 to 11,000 clones, 89% occurring once. What was sequenced was peripheral blood. These TCRs come from a human donor in a cohort sampled during active COVID-19. Both conserved end residues are part of each CDR3. D genes are given only for firm matches. Only some rows state a clone size, as once, few, many or a class for expanded clones.

.	TRBJ1-1	.	TRBV27	TGTGCCAGCAGTTTATTGGGCAGGAGGGACACTGAAGCTTTCTTT	CASSLLGRRDTEAFF
TRBD1	TRBJ1-2	.	TRBV2	TGTGCCAGCAGCGTGGACAGGGGGCGTCGGTATGGCTACACCTTC	CASSVDRGRRYGYTF
TRBD1	TRBJ1-4	.	TRBV19	TGTGCCAGTAGTATAGATGTCACAGGGGATGAAAAACTGTTTTTT	CASSIDVTGDEKLFF
TRBD1	TRBJ1-1	few	TRBV6-5	TGTGCCAGCGGGGACAGGGAGAACACTGAAGCTTTCTTT	CASGDRENTEAFF
.	TRBJ1-2	.	TRBV28	TGTGCCAGCAGCTCCGTCGAGGCGACTAATGGCTACACCTTC	CASSSVEATNGYTF
TRBD1	TRBJ1-1	.	TRBV10-1	TGCGCCAGCAGTGAGGAGACGACAGGGATGAACACTGAAGCTTTCTTT	CASSEETTGMNTEAFF
.	TRBJ2-2	.	TRBV6-5	TGTGCCAGCAGCTTCGGACAGTCGAACACCGGGGAGCTGTTTTTT	CASSFGQSNTGELFF
TRBD1	TRBJ2-7	.	TRBV7-9	TGTGCCAGCAGCTCTGTAGGACAGGGTTCTTACGAGCAGTACTTC	CASSSVGQGSYEQYF
TRBD1	TRBJ2-6	.	TRBV2	TGTGCCATCTTCGACAGGGGACAAAGGTCTGGGGCCAACGTCCTGACTTTC	CAIFDRGQRSGANVLTF
TRBD1	TRBJ1-1	.	TRBV11-2	TGTGCCAGCAGGTTTAACCCGGGACAGGGTCAAGGCACTGAAGCTTTCTTT	CASRFNPGQGQGTEAFF
.	TRBJ2-5	.	TRBV15	TGTGCCACCAGCAGAGATAGTTACCAAGAGACCCAGTACTTC	CATSRDSYQETQYF
.	TRBJ1-5	.	TRBV30	TGTGCCTGGAGTGGACAGTTAAGCAATCAGCCCCAGCATTTT	CAWSGQLSNQPQHF
.	TRBJ1-2	.	TRBV11-3	TGTGCCAGCAGCCACGGGACTGATTATGGCTACACCTTC	CASSHGTDYGYTF
TRBD2	TRBJ2-1	once	TRBV5-1	TGCGCCAGCACCCCTAGCGGGAACTCTTACAATGAGCAGTTCTTC	CASTPSGNSYNEQFF
TRBD1	TRBJ1-1	.	TRBV3-1/TRBV3-2	TGTGCCAGCAGCCGCGGACAGGCCAACACTGAAGCTTTCTTT	CASSRGQANTEAFF
.	TRBJ2-7	.	TRBV2	TGTGCCAGCAAAGAGATGCTGTACGACAAGAAGTACTTC	CASKEMLYDKKYF
.	TRBJ2-5	.	TRBV6-5	TGTGCCAGCAGTTATCTCTTCTGGGAGGCCCAGTACTTC	CASSYLFWEAQYF
TRBD2	TRBJ2-3	.	TRBV11-2	TGTGCCAGCAGCCTTCGGACTAGCGGGGAACGTACAGATACGCAGTATTTT	CASSLRTSGERTDTQYF
.	TRBJ1-4	.	TRBV7-2	TGTGCCAGCAGTCAGGCAGCCTGGGGTCCTAGCGAAAAACTGTTTTTT	CASSQAAWGPSEKLFF
.	TRBJ1-2	.	TRBV5-5	TGTGCCAGCAGCTTGGCTCCCCTAGGGGGTGGCTACACCTTC	CASSLAPLGGGYTF
.	TRBJ2-3	.	TRBV7-8	TGTGCCAGCAGACCAGTCGGACAGCCGGGTATAGATACGCAGTATTTT	CASRPVGQPGIDTQYF
.	TRBJ2-5	.	TRBV6-1	TGTGCCAGCAGTGAACCCGGGGGGCGCGTGGGGACCCAGTACTTC	CASSEPGGRVGTQYF
TRBD1	TRBJ2-3	.	TRBV27	TGTGCCAGCAGCGGGACAGGGTATACAGATACGCAGTATTTT	CASSGTGYTDTQYF
.	TRBJ2-1	.	TRBV7-9	TGTGCCAGCAGCTTAGCGCTCGGGGAAAATGAGCAGTTCTTC	CASSLALGENEQFF
.	TRBJ2-7	.	TRBV6-5	TGTGCCAGCACCGAGACAGGGAGGTACTACGAGCAGTACTTC	CASTETGRYYEQYF
.	TRBJ1-6	once	TRBV11-2	TGTGCCAGCAGCTCCTCGGGGGGGAGGAATTCACCCCTCCACTTT	CASSSSGGRNSPLHF
.	TRBJ1-1	.	TRBV10-3	TGTGCCACAATCGGGGGGACGAATGAAGCTTTCTTT	CATIGGTNEAFF
.	TRBJ1-5	few	TRBV27	TGTGCCAGCAGTCCGAACAGTAGCAATCAGCCCCAGCATTTT	CASSPNSSNQPQHF
TRBD1	TRBJ1-2	.	TRBV2	TGTGCCAGCAGGCCGGGGACAGGAAGTGGCTACACCTTC	CASRPGTGSGYTF
.	TRBJ2-7	.	TRBV7-8	TGTGCCAGCAGCTTATTCAACGAGCAGTACTTC	CASSLFNEQYF
TRBD1	TRBJ1-4	.	TRBV11-2	TGTGCCAGCAGCCGAGCGACAGGGGACCCGGAAAAACTGTTTTTT	CASSRATGDPEKLFF
.	TRBJ1-1	.	TRBV6-5	TGTGCCAGCAGTTACTCGGGGGGCACTGAAGCTTTCTTT	CASSYSGGTEAFF
.	TRBJ1-6	.	TRBV11-3	TGTGCCAGCAGCTTAGAGGGCAATTCACCCCTCCACTTT	CASSLEGNSPLHF
TRBD2	TRBJ2-7	.	TRBV6-5	TGTGCCAGCAGTCAGCGGGGGGCGTCCTACGAGCAGTACTTC	CASSQRGASYEQYF
.	TRBJ1-2	.	TRBV13	TGTGCCAGCAGCTTAGGACGCAATCGGGTCTCTGGCTACACCTTC	CASSLGRNRVSGYTF
.	TRBJ2-5	.	TRBV18	TGTGCCAGCTCACCGGCCAACCAAGAGACCCAGTACTTC	CASSPANQETQYF
.	TRBJ1-5	.	TRBV6-6	TGTGCCAGCAGTGAGAGGAACTACAATCAGCCCCAGCATTTT	CASSERNYNQPQHF
TRBD1	TRBJ1-5	.	TRBV5-1	TGCGCCAGCAGCTTGTCCCGGGACAGTCAGCCCCAGCATTTT	CASSLSRDSQPQHF
TRBD2	TRBJ2-1	.	TRBV4-2	TGTGCCAGCAGCCCGGGGAGCGGGGGGGCCCCCTACAATGAGCAGTTCTTC	CASSPGSGGAPYNEQFF
.	TRBJ2-7	.	TRBV7-2	TGTGCCAGCAGCCCACACTACGAGCAGTACTTC	CASSPHYEQYF
TRBD1	TRBJ1-6	.	TRBV3-1/TRBV3-2	TGTGCCAGCAGCCCTAGGGACAGGGCTAATTCACCCCTCCACTTT	CASSPRDRANSPLHF
.	TRBJ1-1	.	TRBV12-5	TGTGCTAGTGGTCCCCGCCGGGATGGCATGAACACTGAAGCTTTCTTT	CASGPRRDGMNTEAFF
.	TRBJ2-3	.	TRBV5-1	TGCGCCAGCAGCTTGGGACTCGATCTGGGTACGCAGTATTTT	CASSLGLDLGTQYF
TRBD2	TRBJ2-3	.	TRBV7-2	TGTGCCAGCAGCTCCTTAGCGGGGGGGACAGATACGCAGTATTTT	CASSSLAGGTDTQYF
TRBD2	TRBJ2-3	once	TRBV9	TGTGCCAGCAGCGTAGGGCTAGCGGGGGCTCAGACAGATACGCAGTATTTT	CASSVGLAGAQTDTQYF
.	TRBJ2-5	once	TRBV4-1	TGCGCCAGCAGCCCAAATACAGGCCGGACCCAGTACTTC	CASSPNTGRTQYF
TRBD2	TRBJ2-7	.	TRBV28	TGTGCCAGCAGTTCCCCAGCGGGGGGCGCCTACGAGCAGTACTTC	CASSSPAGGAYEQYF
.	TRBJ1-2	.	TRBV7-2	TGTGCCAGCAGCTTAGATGGGCAGGGGGGCTACACCTTC	CASSLDGQGGYTF
.	TRBJ1-3	.	TRBV6-5	TGTGCCAGCAGTCAGGGGATCGGAAACACCATATATTTT	CASSQGIGNTIYF
.	TRBJ2-2	once	TRBV28	TGTGCCAGCAGTTTCTGGACAGAGAACACCGGGGAGCTGTTTTTT	CASSFWTENTGELFF
.	TRBJ2-7	.	TRBV29-1	TGCAGCGTTGTGGGGCGCTACGAGCAGTACTTC	CSVVGRYEQYF
.	TRBJ1-6	.	TRBV18	TGTGCCAGCTCACCCACAGGGACGAATTCACCCCTCCACTTT	CASSPTGTNSPLHF
.	TRBJ2-5	once	TRBV27	TGTGCCAGCAGTTTAACAGGGAAAGAGACCCAGTACTTC	CASSLTGKETQYF
.	TRBJ1-1	.	TRBV28	TGTGCCACCTTGACACCTATGAACACTGAAGCTTTCTTT	CATLTPMNTEAFF
.	TRBJ1-1	once	TRBV29-1	TGCAGCGTTCCGGTGAGAGCGAACACTGAAGCTTTCTTT	CSVPVRANTEAFF
.	TRBJ2-1	.	TRBV5-1	TGCGCCAGCTGTGAAGATTTCGGTGAGCAGTTCTTC	CASCEDFGEQFF